Presented here are 14 T cell receptor beta chains from one specimen sequenced in a study of T cells after posttransplantation cyclophosphamide. Sequencing used immunoSEQ multiplex PCR; TCRdb keeps in-frame clones, though not all of them. The sample includes 25,000 or so clones, about 84% of them seen just once. Source material: PBMCs. Receptors originate from a woman aged 55-69 years with a blood cancer, CMV-positive, and with a related stem cell donor.

The rearrangement joins TRBV30 to TRBJ2-7, with a possible D match to TRBD1 (5 bases). CDR1 GTSNPN and CDR2 SVGIG come from the germline V gene (reference sequence). This CDR3 contains 13 residues. V was clipped by 0 bases and J by 2 bases, with 8 bases between them. The DNA of the CDR3 is TGTGCCTGGAGTGTCAAGGGGACCTACGAGCAGTACTTC. This encodes CAWSVKGTYEQYF.

The chain uses TRBV19 and TRBJ2-3; the D is unclear. Germline-derived CDR1 and CDR2 are LNHDA and SQIVND (reference sequence). The CDR3 has 13 residues. The V and J ends lost 9 bases and 2 bases respectively, with 12 bases between them. The CDR3 coding sequence is TGTGCCAGCCTTGGGCAGAACACAGATACGCAGTATTTT. Translation: CASLGQNTDTQYF.

Details on this clone: One end of the junction varies from germline; a read error may be responsible. The gene calls are TRBV5-1 and TRBJ2-2, with 7 bases that match TRBD2. Germline V gene sequence: CDR1 SGHRS, CDR2 YFSETQ. The CDR3 loop spans 15 amino acids. The CDR3 loop reads CASSPGLPNTGELFF. The DNA of the CDR3 is TGTGCCAGCAGCCCGGGACTACCGAACACCGGGGAGCTGTTTTTT.

The chain couples TRBV18 to TRBJ2-1; TRBD2 matches 8 bases. There are 15 residues in the CDR3. Looked up from germline, CDR1 is KGHSH and CDR2 is LQKENI. The ends lost 3 bases at V and 9 bases at J; junction bases unmatched: 10. The CDR3 nucleotides read TGTGCCAGCTCACCCAGAGCGGGAGCAGGTGGTGAGCAGTTCTTC. Its protein is CASSPRAGAGGEQFF.

The chain carries TRBV20-1 and TRBJ2-5; perhaps TRBD2 as D (5 bases). The length of the CDR3 is 10 residues. The germline gives CDR1 DFQATT, CDR2 SNEGSKA (reference sequence). V lost 6 bases and J 5 bases, leaving 7 bases between the germline ends. The CDR3 region has the DNA TGCAGTGCGGAGGCGGAGACCCAGTACTTC. It specifies CSAEAETQYF.

This clone was recorded once. This sequence joins TRBV6-5 and TRBJ2-7; 10 bases map to TRBD2. The V and J ends lost 0 bases and 4 bases, in that order; junction bases with no gene match: 6. The CDR3 contains 16 residues. Germline CDR1 and CDR2: MNHEY and SVGAGI. CDR3 bases: TGTGCCAGCAGTTACTCCGCAGCGGGAGGGTGGTACGAGCAGTACTTC. Its translation: CASSYSAAGGWYEQYF.

The chain is built from TRBV2 and TRBJ2-1, with 13 bases matching TRBD2. Germline trimming cut 7 bases from V and 10 bases from J; bases unmatched to any gene: 7. CDR1 is SNHLY, CDR2 FYNNEI, per germline. The CDR3 sequence is 14 residues long. The CDR3 loop is CASTGLAGVGEQFF. DNA of the CDR3: TGTGCCAGCACCGGACTAGCGGGAGTGGGGGAGCAGTTCTTC.

The rearrangement joins TRBV5-6 to TRBJ1-1; 7 nucleotides line up with TRBD1. The CDR3 runs 15 residues. V shed 4 bases and J 4 bases; nucleotides not matched to a gene: 10. The germline V gene has CDR1 SGHDT and CDR2 YYEEEE. Written as DNA, the CDR3 is TGTGCCAGCAGCCGACAGGGACAGCGCAGCACTGAAGCTTTCTTT. This sequence encodes CASSRQGQRSTEAFF.

The V gene is TRBV7-9, the J gene TRBJ2-1; 11 bases agree with TRBD1. V lost 4 bases, J lost 6 bases, and 5 bases stayed unmatched. This CDR3 spans 15 amino acids. Germline CDR1 is SEHNR and CDR2 is FQNEAQ (reference sequence). Here the CDR3 DNA reads TGTGCCAGCAGCTGGGGACAGGGGGGGGGCAATGAGCAGTTCTTC. Its protein product is CASSWGQGGGNEQFF.

The CDR3 DNA reads TGTGCCAGCAGCGTAGACGGCCAGGGGAACACTGAAGCTTTCTTT. It translates to CASSVDGQGNTEAFF. V usage is TRBV9 and J usage is TRBJ1-1; perhaps TRBD1 as D (5 bases). The V gene lost 0 bases and the J gene lost 1 base, with 10 bases spanning the gap. Germline V gives CDR1 SGDLS, CDR2 YYNGEE. This CDR3 region has 15 residues.

This clone was counted a few times. V usage is TRBV7-3 and J usage is TRBJ2-1, with D unclear. Germline values: CDR1 SGHTA, CDR2 FQGTGA. CDR3 size: 13 residues. V lost 3 bases, J lost 5 bases, and 8 bases lay in between. The CDR3 here is CASSLGFNNEQFF. The CDR3 coding sequence is TGTGCCAGCAGCTTGGGCTTTAACAATGAGCAGTTCTTC.

The rearrangement links TRBV11-3 to TRBJ2-7; D might be TRBD2 (6 bases). V gave up 8 bases and J gave up 0 bases, with 17 bases separating them. CDR1 is SGHNT, CDR2 YENEEA, per germline. This CDR3 has 15 residues. This CDR3 is CASRDVTGDSYEQYF. Here the CDR3 DNA reads TGTGCCAGCCGGGACGTGACGGGGGACTCCTACGAGCAGTACTTC.

The V and J genes are TRBV5-4 and TRBJ2-2; 7 nucleotides align to TRBD1. V shed 3 bases, J shed 5 bases, and the junction held 7 bases outside the gene matches. The CDR3 consists of 15 residues. Germline CDR1 is SGHNT and CDR2 is YYREEE (reference sequence). The chain's CDR3 is CASSSPGQKTGELFF. Written as DNA, the CDR3 is TGTGCCAGCAGCTCCCCGGGACAGAAAACCGGGGAGCTGTTTTTT. Combining the CDR3 with reference TRBV5-4 and TRBJ2-2 gives the whole variable domain ETGVTQSPTHLIKTRGQQVTLRCSSQSGHNTVSWYQQALGQGPQFIFQYYREEENGRGNFPPRFSGLQFPNYSSELNVNALELDDSALYLCASSSPGQKTGELFFGEGSRLTVL.

The V call is TRBV27, the J call TRBJ2-7, with TRBD2 matching 8 bases. This CDR3 contains 16 residues. The germline V gene has CDR1 MNHEY and CDR2 SMNVEV (reference sequence). V was pared by 6 bases and J by 5 bases, with 15 bases of the junction left unmatched. CDR3 DNA sequence: TGTGCCAGCAGGACCTTTTTAAGCGGGGGTACCAACGAGCAGTACTTC. Protein product: CASRTFLSGGTNEQYF.